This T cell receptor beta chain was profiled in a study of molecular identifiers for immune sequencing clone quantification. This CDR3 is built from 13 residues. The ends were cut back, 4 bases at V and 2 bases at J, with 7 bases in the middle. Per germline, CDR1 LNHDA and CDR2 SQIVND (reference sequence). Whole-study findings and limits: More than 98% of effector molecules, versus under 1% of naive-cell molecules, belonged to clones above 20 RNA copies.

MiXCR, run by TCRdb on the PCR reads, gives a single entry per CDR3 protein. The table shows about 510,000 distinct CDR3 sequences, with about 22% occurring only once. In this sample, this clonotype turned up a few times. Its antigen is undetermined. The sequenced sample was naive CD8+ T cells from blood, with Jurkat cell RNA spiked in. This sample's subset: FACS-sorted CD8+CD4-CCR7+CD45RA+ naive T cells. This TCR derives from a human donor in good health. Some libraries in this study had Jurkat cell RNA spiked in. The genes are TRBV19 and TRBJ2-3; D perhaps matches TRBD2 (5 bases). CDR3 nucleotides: TGTGCCAGTAGTACAGCGGACACAGATACGCAGTATTTT. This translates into CASSTADTDTQYF. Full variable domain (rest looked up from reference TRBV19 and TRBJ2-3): DGGITQSPKYLFRKEGQNVTLSCEQNLNHDAMYWYRQDPGQGLRLIYYSQIVNDFQKGDIAEGYSVSREKKESFPLTVTSAQKNPTAFYLCASSTADTDTQYFGPGTRLTVL.